The rows below give T cell receptor beta chains drawn from one sample of a study of T cell repertoires in cytomegalovirus infection. MiXCR, run by TCRdb on the reads, gives a single entry per CDR3 protein. The table has about 130,000 distinct CDR3 sequences, about 10% seen once. Sequencing was done on a sample of PBMCs. Receptor source: a human donor in good health (CMV status not recorded). Some clones in this sample may be carry-over from other donors' samples. Each CDR3 is given with its conserved first and last residue. A D gene is named only where the DNA matches it firmly. Clone size is not always given. Where it is, it says once, few, many or a class for expanded clones.

d_gene,abundance,len,v_gene,j_gene,CDR3aa,CDR3nt
-,-,15,TRBV7-2,TRBJ2-4,CASSLDGSTGLVQYF,TGTGCCAGCAGCTTAGATGGGTCGACAGGCCTAGTTCAGTACTTC
-,many,14,TRBV19,TRBJ2-7,CASSGGRGSYEQYF,TGTGCCAGTAGTGGGGGAAGAGGCTCCTACGAGCAGTACTTC
TRBD2,many,19,TRBV7-2,TRBJ2-3,CASSRGSIAGGRSTDTQYF,TGTGCCAGCAGCAGGGGGTCCATAGCGGGGGGGCGGAGCACAGATACGCAGTATTTT
-,few,13,TRBV29-1,TRBJ1-1,CSATDRKNTEAFF,TGCAGCGCCACGGACAGAAAGAACACTGAAGCTTTCTTT
-,-,15,TRBV18,TRBJ2-7,CASSPRGTIPGEQYF,TGTGCCAGCTCACCACGCGGCACTATTCCGGGGGAGCAGTACTTC
TRBD2,-,18,TRBV12-3/TRBV12-4,TRBJ2-1,CASRRTSGGTLSYNEQFF,TGTGCCAGCAGGCGTACTAGCGGGGGGACCTTGTCCTACAATGAGCAGTTCTTC
-,many,16,TRBV7-2,TRBJ2-3,CASSRSYSGSTDTQYF,TGTGCCAGCAGCCGATCCTACAGCGGAAGCACAGATACGCAGTATTTT
TRBD1,many,15,TRBV15,TRBJ1-1,CATNRGQMMNTEAFF,TGTGCCACCAACCGGGGACAGATGATGAACACTGAAGCTTTCTTT
-,few,12,TRBV2,TRBJ1-4,CASSEGVRKLFF,TGTGCCAGCAGTGAAGGGGTCCGAAAACTGTTTTTT
-,many,14,TRBV7-2,TRBJ2-5,CASSPNGPYETQYF,TGTGCCAGCAGCCCCAACGGCCCCTACGAGACCCAGTACTTC
TRBD1,many,15,TRBV5-4,TRBJ2-1,CASSKPGQAGNEQFF,TGTGCCAGCAGCAAACCGGGACAGGCCGGCAATGAGCAGTTCTTC
TRBD1,many,15,TRBV7-2,TRBJ2-5,CASRPTGVRSETQYF,TGTGCCAGCAGGCCGACAGGGGTTCGTTCGGAGACCCAGTACTTC
TRBD2,-,17,TRBV11-2,TRBJ2-1,CASSLGTRLAGEGEQFF,TGTGCCAGCAGCTTAGGGACTCGACTAGCGGGAGAGGGTGAGCAGTTCTTC
TRBD2,few,15,TRBV20-1,TRBJ2-5,CSARSPGGPGETQYF,TGCAGTGCTAGATCGCCGGGGGGGCCCGGAGAGACCCAGTACTTC
TRBD1,many,15,TRBV28,TRBJ2-7,CASSLGTDYIYEQYF,TGTGCCAGCAGCCTCGGGACAGACTATATCTACGAGCAGTACTTC
-,many,15,TRBV11-2,TRBJ2-7,CASSLDGLSSYEQYF,TGTGCCAGCAGCTTAGATGGACTGTCGTCCTACGAGCAGTACTTC
-,few,13,TRBV10-3,TRBJ1-2,CAISPQGGSSYTF,TGTGCCATCAGCCCTCAAGGAGGGAGCTCCTACACCTTC
TRBD1,many,15,TRBV6-6,TRBJ1-2,CASSYSGQNNYGYTF,TGTGCCAGCAGTTACTCGGGACAGAATAATTATGGCTACACCTTC
TRBD1,many,16,TRBV3-1,TRBJ1-2,CASSGPTGGANYGYTF,TGTGCCAGCAGCGGACCGACAGGGGGCGCGAACTATGGCTACACCTTC
TRBD2,many,16,TRBV28,TRBJ2-5,CASSLFTGGLQETQYF,TGTGCCAGCAGTTTATTTACGGGGGGGCTCCAAGAGACCCAGTACTTC
TRBD2,many,14,TRBV10-3,TRBJ2-3,CAISSGLASDTQYF,TGTGCCATCAGTTCGGGACTAGCTTCAGATACGCAGTATTTT
-,many,13,TRBV7-8,TRBJ1-6,CASSPDSNSPLHF,TGTGCCAGCAGCCCTGACTCGAATTCACCCCTCCACTTT
TRBD1,many,17,TRBV24-1,TRBJ1-5,CATSETGTGTGNQPQHF,TGTGCCACCAGTGAAACCGGGACAGGGACAGGCAATCAGCCCCAGCATTTT
-,few,11,TRBV20-1,TRBJ1-1,CRPNENTEAFF,TGCAGGCCGAATGAGAACACTGAAGCTTTCTTT
-,many,15,TRBV4-1,TRBJ1-5,CASSQDPGKHQPQHF,TGCGCCAGCAGCCAAGATCCGGGGAAGCATCAGCCCCAGCATTTT
-,few,16,TRBV7-8,TRBJ2-6,CASSLGLGSGANVLTF,TGTGCCAGCAGCTTAGGGTTGGGCTCTGGGGCCAACGTCCTGACTTTC
TRBD2,many,13,TRBV2,TRBJ2-1,CASGTSDYNEQFF,TGTGCCTCCGGGACTAGCGACTACAATGAGCAGTTCTTC
-,few,14,TRBV20-1,TRBJ1-2,CSAQHGGLSYGYTF,TGCAGTGCTCAGCATGGGGGGCTATCGTATGGCTACACCTTC
-,many,13,TRBV6-1,TRBJ1-4,CASSEPPDRRLFF,TGTGCCAGCAGTGAACCCCCAGACCGGCGACTGTTTTTT
-,-,12,TRBV2,TRBJ2-5,CASSGLAETQYF,TGTGCCAGCAGTGGCTTAGCAGAGACCCAGTACTTC
-,-,14,TRBV7-2,TRBJ1-2,CGSSLGGNNYSYTF,TGTGGCAGCAGCTTAGGAGGGAATAACTATAGCTACACCTTC
TRBD2,-,15,TRBV20-1,TRBJ2-1,CSASKLAGGGNEQFF,TGCAGTGCTAGCAAACTAGCGGGGGGGGGGAATGAGCAGTTCTTC
TRBD2,few,12,TRBV25-1,TRBJ2-2,CASGGRAGELFF,TGTGCCAGCGGGGGGAGGGCCGGGGAGCTGTTTTTT
TRBD1,many,13,TRBV29-1,TRBJ1-2,CSGWTGENYGYTF,TGCAGCGGATGGACAGGGGAAAACTATGGCTACACCTTC
-,-,16,TRBV3-1,TRBJ1-5,CASSQSGRGGNQPQHF,TGTGCCAGCAGCCAATCGGGCAGGGGAGGCAATCAGCCCCAGCATTTT
-,-,14,TRBV7-8,TRBJ1-4,CASSRAATNEKLFF,TGTGCCAGCAGCAGGGCTGCAACTAATGAAAAACTGTTTTTT
TRBD2,few,14,TRBV20-1,TRBJ2-5,CSAKSGGARETQYF,TGCAGTGCCAAAAGCGGGGGGGCCCGGGAGACCCAGTACTTC
-,-,14,TRBV28,TRBJ1-4,CASTVGLGYEKLFF,TGTGCCAGCACCGTTGGGTTGGGCTATGAAAAACTGTTTTTT
-,many,14,TRBV6-5,TRBJ1-1,CASSYSTVNTEAFF,TGTGCCAGCAGTTACTCCACAGTGAACACTGAAGCTTTCTTT
TRBD1,many,18,TRBV7-2,TRBJ2-7,CASSLAQGQASRGYEQYF,TGTGCCAGCAGCTTAGCGCAGGGACAGGCTTCTCGGGGCTACGAGCAGTACTTC
-,many,14,TRBV12-3/TRBV12-4,TRBJ2-5,CASSTRDRGETQYF,TGTGCCAGCAGTACCCGGGACCGTGGGGAGACCCAGTACTTC
-,-,13,TRBV24-1,TRBJ2-5,CATSLGAGETQYF,TGTGCCACCAGTCTGGGGGCCGGGGAGACCCAGTACTTC